The 28 T cell receptor beta chains below all came from one sample that was sequenced in a study of T cells in Graves' hyperthyroidism and ophthalmopathy (dated by TCRdb to 2018 to 2020). Library preparation used multiplex PCR. Sequencing instrument: Illumina HiSeq 2000. Amplification of TCR beta CDR3 regions was carried out from RNA transcripts. The TCR CDR3 was subjected to a first round of RT-PCR using the HTBI primer set and the Qiagen OneStep RT-PCR kit. The public sequencing data were trimmed at Q25 with fastp and processed into clonotypes with MiXCR by TCRdb, which kept only in-frame beta chains. One record per CDR3 amino acid sequence lists the most common genes and DNA. This sample holds roughly 840,000 distinct CDR3 sequences; 35% to 40% were observed only once. The ten biggest clones cover 8% to 9% of the sample. Sequenced input: blood. These receptors all come from a man aged 18 to 30 with Graves' hyperthyroidism.

The table lists this clonotype with many counts. CDR3 in amino acids: CASSLSGQIHEQYF. The DNA for the CDR3 is TGTGCCAGCAGCTTATCGGGACAGATCCACGAGCAGTACTTC. J is TRBJ2-7 and V is TRBV7-8, with TRBD1 matching over 7 bases. The ends lost 2 bases at V and 5 bases at J; junction bases unmatched: 6. The CDR3 is 14 amino acids. The germline V gene encodes CDR1 SGHVS and CDR2 FQNEAQ.

This clonotype was seen just once. Possible read error: a much larger clone is one base away. This chain uses TRBV20-1 with TRBJ1-2; TRBD1 aligns across 10 bases. Germline CDR1 and CDR2: DFQATT and SNEGSKA (reference sequence). With 3 bases clipped from V and 8 bases from J, the junction kept 9 bases outside the gene matches. The CDR3 runs 14 residues. The CDR3 region is CSASPRDRGEGYTF. In DNA form, the CDR3 reads TGCAGTGCTAGCCCCCGGGACAGGGGTGAGGGCTACACCTTC.

About this clonotype itself: Germline is not matched at one junction end, which may reflect a read error. The chain is built from TRBV9 and TRBJ2-5; 10 bases fit TRBD2. The CDR3 is 15 amino acids. The germline CDR1 and CDR2 sequences are SGDLS and YYNGEE. The CDR3 reads CASRDWTSGQETQYF. The CDR3 DNA sequence: TGCGCCAGCAGGGATTGGACTAGCGGCCAAGAGACCCAGTACTTC.

This chain connects TRBV19 to TRBJ1-3; 7 bases are shared with TRBD2. TRBJ2-2 matches the DNA end more closely, so the J call is doubtful. This CDR3 has 17 residues. Germline lookup yields CDR1 LNHDA and CDR2 SQIVND (reference sequence). CDR3: CASKDSGLSGIAGELFF. The CDR3 DNA reads TGTGCCAGTAAGGACTCGGGACTATCGGGGATAGCCGGGGAGCTGTTTTTT.

This sequence joins TRBV7-2 and TRBJ2-5; D not certain. The CDR3 sequence is 14 residues long. Germline V CDR1 and CDR2: SGHTA, FQGNSA. V dropped 4 bases and J dropped 1 base, with 10 bases sitting between them. Here the CDR3 reads CASSSVFGQETQYF. The CDR3 nucleotides are TGTGCCAGCAGCTCAGTCTTCGGCCAAGAGACCCAGTACTTC.

This clonotype was counted only a few times. This CDR3 reads CASSPKTGAYEQYF. CDR3 bases: TGTGCCAGCTCACCAAAGACAGGGGCCTACGAGCAGTACTTC. The chain carries TRBV7-2 and TRBJ2-7; TRBD1 matches 8 bases. V lost 8 bases and J lost 2; bases outside the gene matches: 8. CDR1 SGHTA and CDR2 FQGNSA come from the germline V gene. The CDR3 is made up of 14 amino acids.

As regards this clonotype: A junction boundary mismatches the germline segment, possibly from a read error. The gene calls are TRBV10-3 and TRBJ2-2; D may be TRBD2 (5 bases). The CDR3 covers 14 residues. Germline V gene sequence: CDR1 ENHRY, CDR2 SYGVKD. CDR3 DNA sequence: TGTGCCATCAGGGAACTAGTAGGAACCGGGGAGCTGTCTTGG. This codes for CAIRELVGTGELSW.

The J gene is TRBJ1-5, the V gene TRBV7-2, with D perhaps matching TRBD1 (6 bases). Germline V gives CDR1 SGHTA, CDR2 FQGNSA. The CDR3 runs to 17 residues. V lost 4 bases to trimming and J lost 5 bases, with 21 bases between them. The CDR3 DNA follows: TGTGCCAGCAGCTCAGTCGCGGGGGGGGGCAGCGATCAGCCCCAGCATTTT. Its translation is CASSSVAGGGSDQPQHF.

This clonotype was seen just once. A much larger clone lies one base from this, so it may be a read error. This chain connects TRBV7-2 to TRBJ2-7; D call uncertain. V was pared by 4 bases and J by 6 bases, with 7 bases between. CDR3 size: 11 residues. CDR1 is SGHTA, CDR2 FQGNSA, per germline. The CDR3 bases are TGTGCCAGCAGCTGGGCAGTCGAGCAGTACTTC. Translated: CASSWAVEQYF. The whole variable domain, filled in from reference TRBV7-2 and TRBJ2-7, reads GAGVSQSPSNKVTEKGKDVELRCDPISGHTALYWYRQSLGQGLEFLIYFQGNSAPDKSGLPSDRFSAERTGGSVSTLTIQRTQQEDSAVYLCASSWAVEQYFGPGTRLTVT.

The sample holds many counts of this clonotype. J is TRBJ1-1 and V is TRBV20-1, with TRBD1 as a possible D gene (5 bases). CDR1 is DFQATT and CDR2 is SNEGSKA in the germline V gene (reference sequence). The length of the CDR3 is 13 residues. Trimming left V 4 bases short and J 1 base short, with 10 bases between. CDR3 residues: CSAIHDRNTEAFF. The CDR3 DNA reads TGCAGTGCTATTCATGACAGGAACACTGAAGCTTTCTTT.

This clonotype was counted between two and nine times. The chain has TRBV10-3 and TRBJ2-5, with D tentatively TRBD1 (6 bases). Trimming stripped 3 bases from V and 9 bases from J, with 14 bases between. Germline CDR1 ENHRY, CDR2 SYGVKD. The CDR3 consists of 13 residues. CDR3 nucleotide sequence: TGTGCCATCAGTGATGGGGGCGGGCAGCCCCAGTACTTC. Its translation is CAISDGGGQPQYF.

This clonotype was detected many times. V is TRBV20-1 and J is TRBJ1-1, with TRBD1 identical over 8 bases. The V gene end was trimmed by 6 bases and the J gene end by 5 bases; junction bases not matched to a gene: 8. CDR1 DFQATT and CDR2 SNEGSKA come from the germline V gene (reference sequence). The CDR3 is 13 residues long. The CDR3 nucleotides read TGCAGTGCGCCGGACAGGGTAGGAACTGAAGCTTTCTTT. Encoded protein: CSAPDRVGTEAFF.

The V and J genes are TRBV2 and TRBJ1-2; no reliable D call. This CDR3 spans 11 amino acids. The germline V gene has CDR1 SNHLY and CDR2 FYNNEI. Trimming shortened V by 7 bases and J by 14 bases, and 17 bases separated the two germline ends. Written as DNA, the CDR3 is TGTGCCAGCAAGGGTGAGGATGGCTGTACCTTC. Translated, it gives CASKGEDGCTF.

This clonotype was counted ten times or more. The gene calls are TRBV7-8 and TRBJ1-6; D unresolved. Germline V gene data show CDR1 as SGHVS and CDR2 as FQNEAQ. V lost 0 bases and J 11 bases, leaving 14 bases between the germline ends. This CDR3 has 15 amino acids. The CDR3 DNA sequence: TGTGCCAGCAGCTTAGCGGGGAGGGCGCGGCCACCCCTCCACTTT. Its protein product is CASSLAGRARPPLHF.

Many counts were recorded for this clonotype. The chain joins TRBV24-1 to TRBJ2-5, with D possibly matching TRBD1 (6 bases). The V gene's germline CDR1 is KGHDR and CDR2 SFDVKD. The CDR3 is 13 residues long. Trimming took 4 bases from V and 3 from J, leaving 8 bases between them. Here the CDR3 DNA reads TGTGCCACCAGTGAAGGGGGTGAAGAGACCCAGTACTTC. Translating it yields CATSEGGEETQYF.

The chain has TRBV2 and TRBJ2-7; the D gene could be TRBD1 or TRBD2 (5 bases each). CDR1 SNHLY and CDR2 FYNNEI come from the germline V gene. This CDR3 has 15 amino acids. Trimming shortened V by 6 bases and J by 3 bases, and 18 bases separated the two germline ends. The CDR3 DNA reads TGTGCCAGCAGGACCGGGACGGTACTTCTCTACGAGCAGTACTTC. Translation: CASRTGTVLLYEQYF.

This sequence joins TRBV11-1 and TRBJ1-6; D is ambiguous. V lost 1 base, J lost 2 bases, and 12 bases lay in between. The CDR3 has 17 residues. Germline CDR1 and CDR2: SGHAT and FQDESV (reference sequence). The CDR3 spells CASSLGASSAYNSPLHF. CDR3 sequence (DNA): TGTGCCAGCAGCTTAGGGGCGTCCTCGGCCTATAATTCACCCCTCCACTTT.

This clonotype appeared many times. This sequence joins TRBV2 and TRBJ1-5; D gene uncertain. The germline V and J ends were trimmed by 5 bases and 1 base, with 9 bases remaining between them. The CDR3 length is 14 residues. Germline lookup yields CDR1 SNHLY and CDR2 FYNNEI. CDR3: CASSPTESNQPQHF. CDR3 nucleotides: TGTGCCAGCAGTCCAACAGAAAGCAATCAGCCCCAGCATTTT.

In DNA form, the CDR3 reads TGTGCCAGCAAGGGACTAGCGGCATCCGAGCAGTACTTC. This sequence encodes CASKGLAASEQYF. The rearrangement joins TRBV2 to TRBJ2-5, with TRBD2 matching over 11 bases. The J call may not be correct, given that the DNA end is closer to TRBJ2-7. The germline V gene has CDR1 SNHLY and CDR2 FYNNEI. CDR3 size: 13 residues.

This chain links TRBV10-3 with TRBJ2-7, with D possibly matching TRBD2 (5 bases). CDR1 is ENHRY and CDR2 is SYGVKD in the germline V gene. V gave up 1 base and J gave up 10 bases, with 8 bases separating them. The CDR3 spans 11 residues. The CDR3 DNA is TGTGCCATCAGTGAGTTGGGAGCACAGTACTTC. It is translated as CAISELGAQYF.

This clonotype has just a few counts. The V gene is TRBV11-3, the J gene TRBJ1-6; 8 nucleotides align to TRBD1. CDR1 and CDR2 from the germline V gene are SGHNT and YENEEA. The J segment lost 6 bases and the V segment lost 4 bases, leaving 5 bases of the junction unmatched. The CDR3 sequence is 15 residues long. CDR3 loop: CASSSTGDGNSPLHF. CDR3 sequence (DNA): TGTGCCAGCAGCTCGACAGGGGACGGTAATTCACCCCTCCACTTT. Based on the CDR3 plus reference TRBV11-3 and TRBJ1-6, the full variable domain is EAGVVQSPRYKIIEKKQPVAFWCNPISGHNTLYWYLQNLGQGPELLIRYENEEAVDDSQLPKDRFSAERLKGVDSTLKIQPAELGDSAVYLCASSSTGDGNSPLHFGNGTRLTVT.

The chain couples TRBV12-3 or TRBV12-4 to TRBJ1-6, with D hard to call. The CDR3 is 16 amino acids. V was clipped by 7 bases and J by 7 bases, with 20 bases between them. CDR3 protein: CASTFNGVGGNSPLHF. CDR3 nucleotide sequence: TGTGCCAGCACCTTTAACGGGGTTGGCGGAAATTCACCCCTCCACTTT.

V is TRBV7-6 and J is TRBJ1-3, with a possible D match to TRBD1 (5 bases). Germline V gene lookup returns CDR1 SGHVS and CDR2 FNYEAQ. The ends were cut back, 1 base at V and 3 bases at J, with 19 bases in the middle. CDR3 length: 18 residues. As DNA, the CDR3 is TGTGCCAGCAGCTTAGATAGCGGGGGACGATGGCTTGGAAACACCATATATTTT. As protein: CASSLDSGGRWLGNTIYF.

This chain links TRBV12-3 or TRBV12-4 with TRBJ1-4; 9 bases are shared with TRBD1. This CDR3 has 15 residues. The J segment lost 3 bases and the V segment lost 6 bases, leaving 5 bases of the junction unmatched. CDR3 loop: CASSWDREANEKLFF. For the CDR3, the DNA is TGTGCCAGCAGCTGGGACAGGGAAGCTAATGAAAAACTGTTTTTT.

The chain recombines TRBV12-3 or TRBV12-4 with TRBJ1-5; tentative D call: TRBD1 (6 bases). The V gene lost 8 bases and the J gene lost 0 bases, with 17 bases spanning the gap. CDR3 size: 16 residues. The CDR3 DNA sequence: TGTGCCAGCCGGGGCGGGGGGCGGAATAGCAATCAGCCCCAGCATTTT. Its translation: CASRGGGRNSNQPQHF.

The rearrangement links TRBV9 to TRBJ2-7; TRBD2 matches at 14 bases. The CDR3 consists of 15 residues. Trimming cost V 2 bases and J 5 bases; bases outside gene matches: 3. Germline loops: CDR1 SGDLS, CDR2 YYNGEE. The chain's CDR3 is CASSVTSGRADEQYF. CDR3 nucleotide sequence: TGTGCCAGCAGCGTGACTAGCGGGAGGGCGGACGAGCAGTACTTC.

This clonotype was counted ten times or more. The chain carries TRBV29-1 and TRBJ2-5; D remains ambiguous. Germline V gene sequence: CDR1 SQVTM, CDR2 ANQGSEA. Deletions cut 4 bases from V and 5 bases from J, with 11 bases between. This CDR3 is built from 12 residues. CDR3 residues: CSVAPVMETQYF. CDR3 bases: TGCAGCGTTGCCCCCGTTATGGAGACCCAGTACTTC.

This clonotype was seen many times. The chain carries TRBV20-1 and TRBJ2-6, with TRBD1 matching over 7 bases. CDR3 length equals 14 residues. J gave up 4 bases and V 6 bases, and 6 bases lay outside the gene matches. CDR1 and CDR2 from the germline V gene are DFQATT and SNEGSKA (reference sequence). CDR3 amino acids: CSAARGSGANVLTF. DNA of the CDR3: TGCAGTGCGGCCAGGGGGTCCGGGGCCAACGTCCTGACTTTC.